The TCR beta chain described here comes from a study of shared clonotypes between healthy human individuals. A remark on this clone: The antigen is unknown.

A CD45RA-negative memory subset and a CD45RA+ naive subset were separated from the CD4+ cells. Study observations and caveats: Naive subsets generally exceeded memory subsets in estimated richness. Naive CD4 clonotypes overlapped across a handful of donors at 4.5% to 5.5%. The study found lower generation probabilities in non-shared clonotypes than in those shared by all four donors.

Only in-frame clones appear in the TCRdb table, and some are missing; sequencing was by immunoSEQ multiplex PCR. Found here are 1,500,000 or so clones, just under 99% of them singletons; the top ten hold roughly 0.36%. The sequenced material came from naive CD4+ T cells sorted from blood. Subset meaning: CD45RA+ positively selected. The TCR sequence derives from a man in his thirties or forties in good health.

CDR3 amino acids: CSATGANEQYF. The CDR3 DNA reads TGCAGTGCTACCGGGGCGAACGAGCAGTACTTC. The genes are TRBV20-1 and TRBJ2-7; D possibly matches TRBD1 or TRBD2 (5 bases each). Germline V gene sequence: CDR1 DFQATT, CDR2 SNEGSKA (reference sequence). V shed 4 bases and J shed 5 bases, with 9 bases lying between them. The CDR3 has 11 amino acids.